This is a list of T cell receptor beta chains from one sample in a study of control samples from healthy donors and cancer patients. Measured with immunoSEQ multiplex PCR; TCRdb has only the in-frame clones, and not every one. Counted here are roughly 89,000 clones, around 91% occurring once; the ten biggest clones make up 15% to 20%. Source material: blood. The receptors originated from a man aged 45 to 65 in good health. Both conserved end residues are part of each CDR3.

length,V,J,CDR3
14,TRBV7-2,TRBJ1-2,CASSFNQGNYGYTF
16,TRBV6-5,TRBJ1-5,CASSYATVLGDQPQHF
16,TRBV6-1,TRBJ2-3,CASSVRGRSSTDTQYF
15,TRBV19,TRBJ1-3,CASKGRVRSGNTIYF
14,TRBV27,TRBJ1-5,CASSSSGANQPQHF
11,TRBV5-6,TRBJ1-2,CASSLEYGYTF
14,TRBV4-3,TRBJ2-7,CASSQAGSSHEQYF
13,TRBV3-1/TRBV3-2,TRBJ1-2,CASSHRQGYGYTF
15,TRBV5-1,TRBJ2-3,CASSWGQGPTDTQYF
14,TRBV3-1/TRBV3-2,TRBJ2-5,CASSQERIQETQYF
16,TRBV5-6,TRBJ1-4,CASSLGGTLVSEKLFF
14,TRBV5-1,TRBJ2-4,CASSFRDSKNIQYF
11,TRBV29-1,TRBJ2-7,CSVGDLYEQYF
16,TRBV6-6,TRBJ1-4,CASSYGGGGVNEKLFF
14,TRBV10-3,TRBJ1-2,CAISESLGFDGYTF
17,TRBV5-1,TRBJ1-1,CASKSLGVDRVNTEAFF
15,TRBV25-1,TRBJ1-1,CASSDPGGSSTEAFF
15,TRBV7-2,TRBJ2-5,CASSSDRGRGETQYF
15,TRBV9,TRBJ2-7,CASSSLGDRGREQYF
15,TRBV12-5,TRBJ1-1,CASGSPSAGNTEAFF
15,TRBV24-1,TRBJ2-5,CATSDPGLVQETQYF
13,TRBV6-5,TRBJ1-1,CASSYSEAVEAFF
14,TRBV5-1,TRBJ2-1,CASSPSGTNNEQFF
15,TRBV5-1,TRBJ2-1,CASRPTAGEQNEQFF
16,TRBV7-2,TRBJ2-5,CASSFSTAGGQETQYF
13,TRBV18,TRBJ1-3,CASSPDSGNTIYF
14,TRBV7-2,TRBJ1-6,CASSPTGGYSPLHF